This entry lists 22 T cell receptor beta chains sequenced from one sample in a study of regulatory T cells in long-lasting Graves disease. The time point here: persistent/refractory GD, antithyroid drugs over 5 years with positive TRAb. RNA from PBMCs was the source of the TCR library. Library construction for TCR beta used iRepertoire HTBI primers and Arm-PCR of CDR3 regions. TCRdb reanalysed the multiplex PCR reads using MiXCR and keeps one entry per CDR3 protein. The sample lists under 500,000 distinct CDR3 sequences, less than 25% occurring once. The specimen comprised peripheral blood mononuclear cells (PBMCs), sampled when the disease was refractory, from a patient treated with antithyroid drugs. These receptors originate from a female donor with Graves disease.

This clonotype occurred a few times. V is TRBV27 and J is TRBJ1-6; D is ambiguous. The germline V and J ends were trimmed by 5 bases and 8 bases, with 10 bases remaining between them. This CDR3 is 13 amino acids long. Germline V gives CDR1 MNHEY, CDR2 SMNVEV (reference sequence). CDR3 in amino acids: CASSRRSDSPLHF. CDR3 nucleotides: TGTGCCAGCAGTCGACGGTCGGATTCACCCCTCCACTTT.

This clonotype was counted ten times or more. The chain links TRBV20-1 to TRBJ2-4; tentative D call: TRBD2 (6 bases). The CDR3 has 15 residues. CDR1 is DFQATT and CDR2 is SNEGSKA in the germline V gene (reference sequence). Trimming stripped 3 bases from V and 7 bases from J, with 19 bases between. CDR3 nucleotide sequence: TGCAGTGCTAGCGGGATGGGGGACTTTGGGAACATTCAGTACTTC. Residues: CSASGMGDFGNIQYF.

In this sample, this clonotype turned up a few times. The chain employs TRBV5-1 and TRBJ1-1, with 11 nucleotides matching TRBD1. With V trimmed by 7 bases and J by 1 base, 0 bases remained unmatched. CDR1 is SGHRS and CDR2 is YFSETQ in the germline V gene. The CDR3 is 13 residues long. CDR3 nucleotides: TGCGCCAGCGGACAGGGGGCGAACACTGAAGCTTTCTTT. It encodes CASGQGANTEAFF.

The chain is built from TRBV20-1 and TRBJ2-7; 12 bases line up with TRBD2. The CDR3 runs to 17 residues. Germline assignment: CDR1 DFQATT and CDR2 SNEGSKA (reference sequence). The trim removed 3 bases at V and 1 base at J, leaving 10 bases unmatched. CDR3 sequence (DNA): TGCAGTGCTAGCGCTGGCGGGACTAGCGGGCGGTCCTACGAGCAGTACTTC. Its protein is CSASAGGTSGRSYEQYF.

The chain is built from TRBV19 and TRBJ1-1; 7 bases line up with TRBD1. CDR1 is LNHDA, CDR2 SQIVND, per germline (reference sequence). This CDR3 is built from 14 residues. The V and J ends lost 4 bases and 5 bases, in that order; junction bases with no gene match: 7. The CDR3 DNA reads TGTGCCAGTAGTAAACAGGGGCTTGGAACTGAAGCTTTCTTT. Translation gives CASSKQGLGTEAFF.

J is TRBJ2-7 and V is TRBV20-1; 9 bases match TRBD2. With V trimmed by 6 bases and J by 4 bases, 7 bases remained unmatched. The CDR3 is 13 residues long. Germline V gene lookup returns CDR1 DFQATT and CDR2 SNEGSKA (reference sequence). The CDR3 DNA is TGCAGTGCGAATAGCGGGGGTAGATACGAGCAGTACTTC. It codes for CSANSGGRYEQYF.

The V gene is TRBV28, the J gene TRBJ2-1; D remains ambiguous. Germline V gene sequence: CDR1 MDHEN, CDR2 SYDVKM. Trimming stripped 5 bases from V and 6 bases from J, with 8 bases between. The length of the CDR3 is 12 residues. This CDR3 is CASSKPPNEQFF. In DNA form, the CDR3 reads TGTGCCAGCAGTAAGCCCCCCAATGAGCAGTTCTTC.

Ten or more counts support this clonotype. The chain combines TRBV7-7 with TRBJ2-7; D gene uncertain. The CDR3 contains 13 residues. Looked up from germline, CDR1 is SSHAT and CDR2 is FNYEAQ (reference sequence). V shed 1 base and J shed 2 bases, with 6 bases lying between them. The CDR3 reads CASSLEETYEQYF. The CDR3 DNA is TGTGCCAGCAGCTTAGAAGAGACCTACGAGCAGTACTTC.

This clonotype was observed many times. The chain carries TRBV12-3 or TRBV12-4 and TRBJ1-2, with a tentative D call TRBD1 (5 bases). The V and J ends lost 6 bases and 3 bases respectively, with 14 bases between them. This CDR3 has 14 amino acids. CDR3 nucleotides: TGTGCCAGCAGCCGGGACTTGGGCTACTATGGCTACACCTTC. It yields the protein CASSRDLGYYGYTF.

The chain links TRBV27 to TRBJ2-2; 9 bases map to TRBD1. The CDR3 totals 15 residues. With V trimmed by 8 bases and J by 6 bases, 10 bases remained unmatched. CDR1 and CDR2 from the germline V gene are MNHEY and SMNVEV (reference sequence). CDR3 sequence: CASASGTGFSGELFF. For the CDR3, the DNA is TGTGCCAGCGCTTCCGGGACAGGGTTCTCCGGGGAGCTGTTTTTT.

This clonotype came up many times. V is TRBV20-1 and J is TRBJ2-7; 8 nucleotides agree with TRBD1. From germline, CDR1 is DFQATT and CDR2 SNEGSKA (reference sequence). The CDR3 has 13 residues. The CDR3 loop reads CSARDRLSYEQYF. The CDR3 region has the DNA TGCAGCGCAAGGGACAGGCTCTCCTACGAGCAGTACTTC.

This clonotype was seen a few times. The chain links TRBV30 to TRBJ1-3, with no clear D. This CDR3 region has 12 residues. Between the trimmed V and J ends, which lost 3 bases and 0 bases, there was a span of 3 bases. Germline V gene data show CDR1 as GTSNPN and CDR2 as SVGIG (reference sequence). This CDR3 reads CAWRGSGNTIYF. CDR3 coding DNA: TGTGCCTGGAGGGGCTCTGGAAACACCATATATTTT.

This clonotype has ten or more counts. The chain carries TRBV28 and TRBJ1-2; D remains ambiguous. Germline V gene lookup returns CDR1 MDHEN and CDR2 SYDVKM. V lost 6 bases and J lost 0, with 5 bases in between. The CDR3 covers 12 residues. CDR3 amino acids: CASRLPNYGYTF. The CDR3 DNA is TGTGCCAGCAGACTACCTAACTATGGCTACACCTTC.

In the case of this clonotype: A read error is possible here, since a much larger clone lies one base away. The chain employs TRBV6-5 and TRBJ2-7, with 15 nucleotides matching TRBD2. This CDR3 is built from 19 residues. With V trimmed by 2 bases and J by 4 bases, 12 bases remained unmatched. Germline CDR1 and CDR2: MNHEY and SVGAGI. The CDR3 sequence: CASSYRLSGLAGGGYEQYF. In nucleotides, the CDR3 is TGTGCCAGCAGTTACAGGCTGTCGGGACTAGCGGGAGGAGGGTACGAGCAGTACTTC.

The sample holds many counts of this clonotype. The rearrangement links TRBV12-3 or TRBV12-4 to TRBJ1-1; D ambiguous. Between the trimmed V and J ends, which lost 6 bases and 0 bases, there was a span of 8 bases. The CDR3 extends over 13 amino acids. CDR3 nucleotide sequence: TGTGCCAGCAGCCCCCCGATGAACACTGAAGCTTTCTTT. Amino acid sequence: CASSPPMNTEAFF.

This chain connects TRBV27 to TRBJ1-1, with 8 bases identical to TRBD1. Trimming removed 10 bases from V and 4 bases from J; junction bases left unmatched: 11. The length of the CDR3 is 14 residues. Per germline, CDR1 MNHEY and CDR2 SMNVEV (reference sequence). The CDR3 is CANRDTGTGTEAFF. In DNA form, the CDR3 reads TGTGCCAACAGAGATACCGGGACAGGCACTGAAGCTTTCTTT.

This chain connects TRBV6-1 to TRBJ1-1; D is unresolved. Germline V gives CDR1 MNHNS, CDR2 SASEGT. The CDR3 length is 13 residues. V lost 3 bases and J 6 bases, leaving 11 bases between the germline ends. The CDR3 region has the DNA TGTGCCAGCAGTGAGGTTAACTTGGCTGAAGCTTTCTTT. It encodes CASSEVNLAEAFF.

The rearrangement uses TRBV14 and TRBJ1-2; 8 positions agree with TRBD1. V was pared by 0 bases and J by 7 bases, with 10 bases of the junction left unmatched. The CDR3 extends over 16 amino acids. Per germline, CDR1 SGHDN and CDR2 FVKESK. Here the CDR3 DNA reads TGTGCCAGCAGCCAAGATGTCCGACAGGGGAGTATTGGCTACACCTTC. It codes for CASSQDVRQGSIGYTF.

This clonotype was detected ten times or more. J is TRBJ2-5 and V is TRBV28; 9 bases map to TRBD2. This CDR3 contains 14 residues. The V gene end was trimmed by 5 bases and the J gene end by 4 bases; junction bases not matched to a gene: 5. Germline lookup yields CDR1 MDHEN and CDR2 SYDVKM. Here the CDR3 DNA reads TGTGCCAGCAGTCGGCGGGAGGGCACAGAGACCCAGTACTTC. Translating it yields CASSRREGTETQYF.

The chain is built from TRBV4-1 and TRBJ1-6; a weak D match, TRBD1 (6 bases). The CDR3 runs to 14 residues. Germline CDR1 reads MGHRA; CDR2 reads YSYEKL. V was cut by 4 bases and J by 10 bases, with 14 bases left in between. The CDR3 loop is CASSRIQGASPLHF. The DNA of the CDR3 is TGCGCCAGCAGCCGTATACAGGGCGCCTCACCCCTCCACTTT.

This clonotype was found a few times. The chain uses TRBV28 and TRBJ1-5; 7 bases match TRBD1. This CDR3 has 16 amino acids. V trimming: 5 bases; J trimming: 2 bases; junction bases outside the gene matches: 9. The germline CDR1 and CDR2 sequences are MDHEN and SYDVKM. Here the CDR3 DNA reads TGTGCCAGCAGTCAACCCACAGGGGCGGGCAATCAGCCCCAGCATTTT. It encodes CASSQPTGAGNQPQHF.

This clonotype was recorded a few times. V gene TRBV20-1 combines with J gene TRBJ2-2, with 13 bases lining up with TRBD2. Germline V lookup: CDR1 DFQATT, CDR2 SNEGSKA (reference sequence). The CDR3 is made up of 17 amino acids. Trimming at V came to 3 bases and at J to 2 bases, leaving 6 bases not matched to a gene. The chain's CDR3 is CSASLGLAGPNTGELFF. The CDR3 DNA reads TGCAGTGCTAGTCTGGGACTAGCGGGACCCAACACCGGGGAGCTGTTTTTT.